The text below deals with one T cell receptor (beta chain). This entry comes from a study of control samples from healthy donors and cancer patients. The CDR3 is 14 residues long. V was shortened by 2 bases and J by 6 bases, with 14 bases between the two germline ends. The germline V gene encodes CDR1 SGHRS and CDR2 YFSETQ. Here immunoSEQ multiplex PCR was the method, and the copy in TCRdb shows in-frame clones only, minus some. The repertoire holds approximately 44,000 clones, with approximately 70% as singletons. The clonotype comes from a male donor with melanoma. The material sequenced was formalin-fixed, paraffin-embedded tissue. The gene calls are TRBV5-1 and TRBJ1-1, with D maybe TRBD1 (6 bases). CDR3 nucleotides: TGCGCCAGCAGCTTTGGGGGCGGGATGGCTGAAGCTTTCTTT. This translates into CASSFGGGMAEAFF.